This T cell receptor (beta chain) appears in the sequencing data of a study of shared clonotypes between healthy human individuals. A word on this clone: The antigen is not known. Other DNA sequences of this sample code for an identical CDR3.

Findings and caveats of the study: Incomplete sequencing of sorted subsets was indicated by rarefaction despite large depth. Non-shared clonotypes had lower generation probabilities than those shared by all four donors.

V was trimmed by 0 bases and J by 11 bases, leaving 7 bases between them. Germline V gene lookup returns CDR1 MNHEY and CDR2 SVGAGI. The CDR3 sequence is 11 residues long. Generated by immunoSEQ multiplex PCR, the TCRdb table keeps only in-frame clones and is missing some. Among around 2,000,000 clones, roughly 96% were seen once, and the ten largest hold 0.13%. The receptor was derived from a young man in good health. Material for sequencing was naive CD4+ T cells sorted from blood. Indicated subset: CD45RA+ positively selected. V is TRBV6-5 and J is TRBJ1-1; no definite D call. CDR3: CASSYSGEAFF. In DNA, the CDR3 is TGTGCCAGCAGTTACTCGGGAGAGGCTTTCTTT.